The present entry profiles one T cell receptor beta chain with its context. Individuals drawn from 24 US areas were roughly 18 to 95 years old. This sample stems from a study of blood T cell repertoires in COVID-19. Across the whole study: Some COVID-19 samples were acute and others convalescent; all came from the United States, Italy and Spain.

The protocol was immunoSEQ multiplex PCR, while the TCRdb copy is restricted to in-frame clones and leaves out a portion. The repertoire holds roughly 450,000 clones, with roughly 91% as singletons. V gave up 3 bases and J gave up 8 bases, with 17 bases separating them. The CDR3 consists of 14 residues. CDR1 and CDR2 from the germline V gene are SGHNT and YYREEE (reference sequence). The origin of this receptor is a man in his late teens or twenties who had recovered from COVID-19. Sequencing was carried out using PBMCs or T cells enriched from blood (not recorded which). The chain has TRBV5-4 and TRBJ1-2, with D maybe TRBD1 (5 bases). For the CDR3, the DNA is TGTGCCAGCAGCTCCCGGGACTCGCAGACGGGCTACACCTTC. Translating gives CASSSRDSQTGYTF.